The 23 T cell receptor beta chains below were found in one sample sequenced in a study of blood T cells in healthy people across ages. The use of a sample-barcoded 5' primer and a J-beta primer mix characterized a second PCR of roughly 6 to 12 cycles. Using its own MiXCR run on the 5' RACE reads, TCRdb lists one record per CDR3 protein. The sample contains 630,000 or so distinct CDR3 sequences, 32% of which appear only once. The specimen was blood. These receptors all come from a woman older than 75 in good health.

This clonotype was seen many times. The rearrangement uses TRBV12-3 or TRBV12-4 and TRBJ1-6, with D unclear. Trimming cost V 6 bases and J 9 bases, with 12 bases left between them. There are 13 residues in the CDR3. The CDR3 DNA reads TGTGCCAGCAGGGACCCAACCCCTTCACCCCTCCACTTT. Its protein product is CASRDPTPSPLHF.

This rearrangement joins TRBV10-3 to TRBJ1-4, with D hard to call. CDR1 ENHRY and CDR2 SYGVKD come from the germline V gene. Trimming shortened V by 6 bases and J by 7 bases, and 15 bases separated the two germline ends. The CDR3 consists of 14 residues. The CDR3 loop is CAISPRVGSEKLFF. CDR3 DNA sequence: TGTGCCATCAGCCCCCGGGTTGGGAGTGAAAAACTGTTTTTT.

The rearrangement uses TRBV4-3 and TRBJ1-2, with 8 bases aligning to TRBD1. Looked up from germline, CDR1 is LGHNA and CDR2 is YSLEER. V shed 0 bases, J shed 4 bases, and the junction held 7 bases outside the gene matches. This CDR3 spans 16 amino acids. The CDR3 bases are TGCGCCAGCAGCCAAGATCGGACAGGGCGTGCCTATGGCTACACCTTC. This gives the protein CASSQDRTGRAYGYTF.

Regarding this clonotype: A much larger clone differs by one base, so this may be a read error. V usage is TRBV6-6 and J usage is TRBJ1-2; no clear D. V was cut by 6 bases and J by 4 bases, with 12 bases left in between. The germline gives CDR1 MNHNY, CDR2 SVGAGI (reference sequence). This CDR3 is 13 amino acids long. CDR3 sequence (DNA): TGTGCCAGCAGCAGTTGGACGGCCTATGGCTACACCTTC. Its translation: CASSSWTAYGYTF.

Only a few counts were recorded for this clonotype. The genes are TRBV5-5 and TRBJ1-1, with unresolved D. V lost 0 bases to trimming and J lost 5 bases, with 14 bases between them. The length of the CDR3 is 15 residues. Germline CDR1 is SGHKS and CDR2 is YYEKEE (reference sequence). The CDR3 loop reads CASSLAATPGTEAFF. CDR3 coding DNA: TGTGCCAGCAGCTTGGCGGCTACCCCGGGGACTGAAGCTTTCTTT. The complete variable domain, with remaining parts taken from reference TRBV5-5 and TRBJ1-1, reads DAGVTQSPTHLIKTRGQQVTLRCSPISGHKSVSWYQQVLGQGPQFIFQYYEKEERGRGNFPDRFSARQFPNYSSELNVNALLLGDSALYLCASSLAATPGTEAFFGQGTRLTVV.

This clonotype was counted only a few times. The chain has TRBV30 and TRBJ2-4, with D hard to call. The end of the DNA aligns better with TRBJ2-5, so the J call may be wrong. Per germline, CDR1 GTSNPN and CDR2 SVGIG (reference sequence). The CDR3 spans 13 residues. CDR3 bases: TGTGCCTGGAGCCCCCAAAAGCTAGGGACCCAGTACTTC. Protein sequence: CAWSPQKLGTQYF.

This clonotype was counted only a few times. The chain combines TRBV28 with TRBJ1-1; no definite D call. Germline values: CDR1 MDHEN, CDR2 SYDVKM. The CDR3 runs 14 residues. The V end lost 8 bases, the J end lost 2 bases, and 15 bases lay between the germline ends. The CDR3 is CASGDAGSNTEAFF. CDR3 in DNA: TGTGCCAGCGGTGACGCGGGTTCCAACACTGAAGCTTTCTTT.

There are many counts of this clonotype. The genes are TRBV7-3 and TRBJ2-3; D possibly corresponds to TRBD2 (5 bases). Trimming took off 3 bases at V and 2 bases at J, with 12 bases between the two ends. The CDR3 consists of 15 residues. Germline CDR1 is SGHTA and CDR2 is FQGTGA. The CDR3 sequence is CASSFSSRDTDTQYF. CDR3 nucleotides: TGTGCCAGCAGCTTCTCCTCGAGGGACACAGATACGCAGTATTTT.

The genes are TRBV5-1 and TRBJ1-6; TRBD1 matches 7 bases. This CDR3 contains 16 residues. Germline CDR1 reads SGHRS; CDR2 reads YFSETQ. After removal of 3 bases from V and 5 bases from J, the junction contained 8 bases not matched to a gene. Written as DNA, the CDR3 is TGCGCCAGCAGCTCCTCCTACAGGGGCAATAATTCACCCCTCCACTTT. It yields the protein CASSSSYRGNNSPLHF. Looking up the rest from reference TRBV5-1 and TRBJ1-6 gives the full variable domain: KAGVTQTPRYLIKTRGQQVTLSCSPISGHRSVSWYQQTPGQGLQFLFEYFSETQRNKGNFPGRFSGRQFSNSRSEMNVSTLELGDSALYLCASSSSYRGNNSPLHFGNGTRLTVT.

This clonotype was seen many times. CDR3 DNA sequence: TGCAGTGCTAGAAAGCTAGCGGGGGGGCCGATGATTCAGGTAGATACGCAGTATTTT. Its protein is CSARKLAGGPMIQVDTQYF. The V gene is TRBV20-1, the J gene TRBJ2-3, with 12 bases identical to TRBD2. V shed 2 bases and J 5 bases; nucleotides not matched to a gene: 17. The CDR3 runs to 19 residues. Germline loops: CDR1 DFQATT, CDR2 SNEGSKA (reference sequence).

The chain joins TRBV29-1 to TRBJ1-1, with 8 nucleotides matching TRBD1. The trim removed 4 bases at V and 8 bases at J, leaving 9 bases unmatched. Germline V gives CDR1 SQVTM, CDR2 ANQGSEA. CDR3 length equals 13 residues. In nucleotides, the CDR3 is TGCAGCGTTGCAGCGACAGGGGAGGGCGAAGCTTTCTTT. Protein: CSVAATGEGEAFF.

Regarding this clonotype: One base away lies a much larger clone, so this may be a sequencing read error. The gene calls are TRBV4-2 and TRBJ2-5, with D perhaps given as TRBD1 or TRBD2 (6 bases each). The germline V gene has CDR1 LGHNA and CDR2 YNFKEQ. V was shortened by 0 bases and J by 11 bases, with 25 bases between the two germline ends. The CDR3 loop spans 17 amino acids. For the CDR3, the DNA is TGTGCCAGCAGCCAAGAAACTGTAGGGGGGCGAGACAATGAGCAGTACTTC. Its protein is CASSQETVGGRDNEQYF.

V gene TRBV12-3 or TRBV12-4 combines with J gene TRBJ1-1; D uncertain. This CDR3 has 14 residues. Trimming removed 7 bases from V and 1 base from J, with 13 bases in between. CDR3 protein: CASNFWGRNTEAFF. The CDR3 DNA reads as TGTGCCAGCAACTTTTGGGGTAGGAACACTGAAGCTTTCTTT.

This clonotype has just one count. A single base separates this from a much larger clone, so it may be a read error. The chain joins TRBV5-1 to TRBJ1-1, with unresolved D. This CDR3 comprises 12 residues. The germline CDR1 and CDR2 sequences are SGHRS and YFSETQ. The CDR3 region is CASSWTNTGAFF. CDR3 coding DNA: TGCGCCAGCAGCTGGACGAACACTGGAGCTTTCTTT.

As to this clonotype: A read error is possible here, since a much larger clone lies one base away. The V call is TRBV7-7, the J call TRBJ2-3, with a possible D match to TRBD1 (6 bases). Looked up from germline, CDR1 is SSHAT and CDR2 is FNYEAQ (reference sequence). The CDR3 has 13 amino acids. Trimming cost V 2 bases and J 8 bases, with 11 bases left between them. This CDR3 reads CASSLSLRGTQYF. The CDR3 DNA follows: TGTGCCAGCAGCTTATCCCTCAGGGGTACGCAGTATTTT. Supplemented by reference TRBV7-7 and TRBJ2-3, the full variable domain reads GAGVSQSPRYKVTKRGQDVTLRCDPISSHATLYWYQQALGQGPEFLTYFNYEAQPDKSGLPSDRFSAERPEGSISTLTIQRTEQRDSAMYRCASSLSLRGTQYFGPGTRLTVL.

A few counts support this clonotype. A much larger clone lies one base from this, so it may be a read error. The CDR3: CASSESTGSYEQYF. The DNA for the CDR3 is TGTGCCAGCAGTGAATCAACAGGAAGCTACGAGCAGTACTTC. The genes are TRBV25-1 and TRBJ2-7; tentatively, D is TRBD1 (5 bases). This CDR3 is 14 amino acids long. V was trimmed by 1 base and J by 3 bases, leaving 10 bases between them. Germline V gene data show CDR1 as MGHDK and CDR2 as SYGVNS.

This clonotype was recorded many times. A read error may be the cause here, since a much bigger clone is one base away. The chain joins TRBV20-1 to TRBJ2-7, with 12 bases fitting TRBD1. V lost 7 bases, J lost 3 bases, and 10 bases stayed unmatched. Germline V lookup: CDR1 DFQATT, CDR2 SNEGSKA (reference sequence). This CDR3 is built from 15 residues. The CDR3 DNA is TGCAGTGGTAGCGGGACAGGGGGCGTAAGCTACGAGCAGTACTTC. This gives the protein CSGSGTGGVSYEQYF.

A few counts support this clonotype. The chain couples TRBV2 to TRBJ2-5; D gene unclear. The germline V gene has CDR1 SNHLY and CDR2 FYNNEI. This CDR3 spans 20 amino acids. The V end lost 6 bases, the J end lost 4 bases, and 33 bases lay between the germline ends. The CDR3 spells CASSEQELKRQSRRGETQYF. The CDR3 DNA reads TGTGCCAGCAGCGAACAAGAACTAAAACGACAATCCCGGAGAGGAGAGACCCAGTACTTC.

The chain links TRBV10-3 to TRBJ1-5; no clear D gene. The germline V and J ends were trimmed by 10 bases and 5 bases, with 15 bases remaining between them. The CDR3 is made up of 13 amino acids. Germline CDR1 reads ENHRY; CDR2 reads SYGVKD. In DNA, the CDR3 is TGTGCCACCGGGCATCGCCCCGATCAGCCCCAGCATTTT. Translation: CATGHRPDQPQHF.

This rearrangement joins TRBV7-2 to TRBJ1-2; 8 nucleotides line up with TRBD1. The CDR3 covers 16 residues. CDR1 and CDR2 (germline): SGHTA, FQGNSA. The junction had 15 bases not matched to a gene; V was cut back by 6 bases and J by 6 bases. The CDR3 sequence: CASSLNPGGRMNGYTF. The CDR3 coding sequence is TGTGCCAGCAGTCTAAACCCAGGGGGCAGAATGAATGGCTACACCTTC.

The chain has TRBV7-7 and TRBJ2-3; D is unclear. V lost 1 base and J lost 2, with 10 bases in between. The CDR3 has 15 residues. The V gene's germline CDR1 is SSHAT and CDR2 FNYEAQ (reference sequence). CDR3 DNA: TGTGCCAGCAGCTTAGGCCTCACAGCCACAGATACGCAGTATTTT. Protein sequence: CASSLGLTATDTQYF.

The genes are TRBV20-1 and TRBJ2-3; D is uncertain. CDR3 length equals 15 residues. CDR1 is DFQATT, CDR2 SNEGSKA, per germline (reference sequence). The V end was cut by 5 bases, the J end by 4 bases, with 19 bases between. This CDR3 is CSARPRSHIADTQYF. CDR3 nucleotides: TGCAGTGCTCGCCCTCGGTCCCATATCGCAGATACGCAGTATTTT.

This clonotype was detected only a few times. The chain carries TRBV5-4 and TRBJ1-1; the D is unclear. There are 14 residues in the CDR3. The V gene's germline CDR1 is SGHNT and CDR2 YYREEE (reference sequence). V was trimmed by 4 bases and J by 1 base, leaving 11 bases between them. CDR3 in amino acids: CASSPPPPNTEAFF. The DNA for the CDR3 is TGTGCCAGCAGCCCCCCCCCGCCGAACACTGAAGCTTTCTTT.